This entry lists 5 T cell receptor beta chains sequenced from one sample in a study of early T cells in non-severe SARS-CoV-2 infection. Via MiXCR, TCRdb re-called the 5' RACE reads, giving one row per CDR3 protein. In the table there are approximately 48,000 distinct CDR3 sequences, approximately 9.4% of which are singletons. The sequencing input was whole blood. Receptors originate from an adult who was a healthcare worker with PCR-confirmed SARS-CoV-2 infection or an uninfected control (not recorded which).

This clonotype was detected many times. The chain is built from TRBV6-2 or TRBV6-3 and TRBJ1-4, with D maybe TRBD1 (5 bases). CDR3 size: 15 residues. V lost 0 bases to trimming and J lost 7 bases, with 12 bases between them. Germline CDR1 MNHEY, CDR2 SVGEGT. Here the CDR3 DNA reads TGTGCCAGCAGTTACTCGTATGGGGCGCGTGAAAAACTGTTTTTT. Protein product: CASSYSYGAREKLFF.

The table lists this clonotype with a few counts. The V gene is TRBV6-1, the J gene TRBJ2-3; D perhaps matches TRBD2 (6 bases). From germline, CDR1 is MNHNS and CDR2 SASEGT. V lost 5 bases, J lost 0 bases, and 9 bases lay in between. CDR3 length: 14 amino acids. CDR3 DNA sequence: TGTGCCAGCAGTTCCGGGACTAGCACAGATACGCAGTATTTT. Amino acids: CASSSGTSTDTQYF.

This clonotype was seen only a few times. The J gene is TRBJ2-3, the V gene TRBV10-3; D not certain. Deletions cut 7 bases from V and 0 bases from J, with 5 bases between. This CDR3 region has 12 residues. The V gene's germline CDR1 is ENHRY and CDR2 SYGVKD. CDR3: CAIKTSTDTQYF. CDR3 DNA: TGTGCCATCAAGACAAGCACAGATACGCAGTATTTT.

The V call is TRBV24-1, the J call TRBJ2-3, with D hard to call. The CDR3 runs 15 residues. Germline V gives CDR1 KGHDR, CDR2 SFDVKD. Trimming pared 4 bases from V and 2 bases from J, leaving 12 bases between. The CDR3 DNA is TGTGCCACCAGTGAGCGACGGGCTACCACAGATACGCAGTATTTT. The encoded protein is CATSERRATTDTQYF.

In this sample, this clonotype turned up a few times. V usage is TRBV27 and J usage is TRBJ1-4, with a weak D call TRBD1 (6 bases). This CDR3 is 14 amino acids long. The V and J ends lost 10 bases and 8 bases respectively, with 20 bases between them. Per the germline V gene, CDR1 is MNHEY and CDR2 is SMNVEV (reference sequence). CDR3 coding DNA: TGTGCCACCGGTAACCAGGGGACGGACGAAAAACTGTTTTTT. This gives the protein CATGNQGTDEKLFF.